This T cell receptor (beta chain) was identified in a study of T cell changes during pregnancy in multiple sclerosis. The protocol was immunoSEQ multiplex PCR, while the TCRdb copy is restricted to in-frame clones and leaves out a portion. The data show 30,000 or so clones, 89% seen once. V was cut by 5 bases and J by 4 bases, with 15 bases left in between. CDR3 length: 14 residues. Germline-derived CDR1 and CDR2 are MNHEY and SMNVEV (reference sequence). This sequence joins TRBV27 and TRBJ2-7; possible D gene TRBD2, 6 bases. The input for sequencing was CD8+ T cells from peripheral blood mononuclear cells, taken after pregnancy. The receptor was derived from a female donor with multiple sclerosis, enrolled in a pregnancy study. The CDR3 DNA follows: TGTGCCAGCAGTGAATGGACGGGGACTTACGAGCAGTACTTC. Amino acid sequence: CASSEWTGTYEQYF.